The T cell receptor (beta chain) described here comes from a study of multiple sclerosis patients with progressive multifocal leukoencephalopathy. Study-level points and caveats: Whether JC virus or general immunocompromise explains the findings remained unclear. Lower normalized Shannon entropy suggested reduced TRB diversity in most PML patients. No common TRBV or TRBJ usage or pairing appeared at PML.

Time point defined: time of PML onset. Measured with immunoSEQ multiplex PCR; TCRdb has only the in-frame clones, and not every one. The table includes more than 30,000 clones, approximately 90% detected once. In regard to this clone: Its target is unknown.

The germline V gene encodes CDR1 SGHTA and CDR2 FQGNSA. V gave up 1 base and J gave up 4 bases, with 12 bases separating them. The CDR3 consists of 15 residues. The receptor was isolated from a middle-aged woman with progressive multifocal leukoencephalopathy. The sample here was PBMCs, taken from a patient treated with natalizumab. This chain uses TRBV7-2 with TRBJ2-3; D is undetermined. The chain's CDR3 is CASSLDQLKSDTQYF. The CDR3, as DNA: TGTGCCAGCAGCTTAGACCAACTTAAATCAGATACGCAGTATTTT.